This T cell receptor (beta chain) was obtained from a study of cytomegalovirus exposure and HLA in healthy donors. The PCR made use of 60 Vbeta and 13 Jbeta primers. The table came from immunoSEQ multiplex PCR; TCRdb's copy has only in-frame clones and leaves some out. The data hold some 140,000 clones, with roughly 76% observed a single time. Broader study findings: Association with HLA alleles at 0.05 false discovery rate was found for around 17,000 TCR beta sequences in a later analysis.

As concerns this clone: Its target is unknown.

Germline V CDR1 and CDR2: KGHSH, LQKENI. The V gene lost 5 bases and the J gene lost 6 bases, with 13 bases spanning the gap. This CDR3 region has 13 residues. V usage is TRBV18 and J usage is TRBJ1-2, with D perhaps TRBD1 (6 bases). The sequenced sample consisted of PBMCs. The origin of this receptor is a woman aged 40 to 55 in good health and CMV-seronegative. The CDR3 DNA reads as TGTGCCAGCTCATCCACTAACAGGGATGGCTACACCTTC. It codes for CASSSTNRDGYTF.